Each of the 8 T cell receptor delta chains below was sequenced from the same sample in a study of gamma-delta chains in newborns, infants, children. TCRdb used CATT to re-call clones from the reads. Of about 1,000 delta-chain clones in the sample, 0.7% to 1% were seen once. The sequenced sample consisted of blood. Receptors originate from a child in good health.

This clone was seen more than once but under ten times. A far larger clone differs by one base, so this is likely a read error. This rearrangement joins TRDV2 to TRDJ1, with 8 bases that match TRDD3. Germline CDR1 GEAIGNYY, CDR2 EKD. The CDR3 is 17 amino acids. The CDR3 coding sequence is TGTGCCTGTGACCCCGTACTGGGGGGCGTCTACACCGATAAACCCATCTTT. Residues: CACDPVLGGVYTDKPIF.

This clone has a handful of counts. A much larger clonotype is one base distant, so this may be a read error. Other nucleotide sequences from this sample produce the same CDR3. The chain employs TRDV2 and TRDJ1, with TRDD3 matching over 13 bases. CDR1 is GEAIGNYY and CDR2 is EKD in the germline V gene. The CDR3 is 18 amino acids. This CDR3 reads CACDTVTGGYAKSDKLIF. The CDR3 DNA follows: TGCGCCTGTGACACCGTTACTGGGGGATACGCGAAATCCGATAAACTCATCTTT.

In the case of this clone: A far larger clone differs by one base, so this is likely a read error. This chain joins TRDV2 and TRDJ1; 12 nucleotides line up with TRDD3. The CDR3 has 17 residues. After removal of 0 bases from V and 0 bases from J, the junction contained 4 bases not matched to a gene. Germline-derived CDR1 and CDR2 are GEAIGNYY and EKD. CDR3 bases: TGTGCCTGTGACACCCTAGACTGGGGGATACACACCGATAAACTCATCTTT. It is translated as CACDTLDWGIHTDKLIF.

Details on this clone: One base separates it from a far larger clone, so it is likely a read error. The chain is built from TRDV2 and TRDJ1; 10 positions agree with TRDD3. Germline CDR1 is GEAIGNYY and CDR2 is EKD. J was trimmed by 1 base and V by 8 bases; bases with no gene match: 9. CDR3 size: 15 residues. CDR3 sequence: CALWRLGDCTDKLIF. The CDR3 DNA reads as TGTGCCTTATGGCGACTGGGGGATTGCACCGATAAACTCATCTTT.

This clone was recorded a few times. This may be a read error, as it is one base from a much larger clone. This same CDR3 is encoded by further DNA sequences in the sample. The chain is built from TRDV1 and TRDJ1, with 9 bases matching TRDD3. V gave up 6 bases and J gave up 0 bases; unmatched junction bases: 23. The CDR3 loop spans 21 amino acids. Germline CDR1 is TSWWSYY and CDR2 is QGS. CDR3 bases: TGTGCTCTTGGAACCACCCTTCCTCGTCGCTGGGGATACGGGTACACCGATAAACTCATCTTT. Its translation is CALGTTLPRRWGYGYTDKLIF.

This clone showed up just a few times. A far larger clone differs by one base, so this is likely a read error. Other DNA sequences within the sample encode an identical CDR3. The V and J genes are TRDV2 and TRDJ1; the D gene is possibly TRDD3 (6 bases). This CDR3 region has 16 residues. Trimming removed 3 bases at V and 0 bases at J, with 16 bases between. Germline CDR1 reads GEAIGNYY; CDR2 reads EKD. The CDR3 DNA reads TGTGCCTGTGACCCACTGGGAGACCTAAACACCGATAAACTCATCTTT. It codes for CACDPLGDLNTDKLIF.

In regard to this clone: With a much larger clone just one base away, this may be a read error. The rearrangement links TRDV1 to TRDJ1; the match to TRDD3 covers 10 bases. The length of the CDR3 is 17 residues. Germline values: CDR1 TSWWSYY, CDR2 QGS. The CDR3 loop reads CALRERGGIRFTDKLIF. CDR3 nucleotides: TGTGCTCTTAGGGAAAGGGGGGGGATACGCTTCACCGATAAACTCATCTTT.

On this clone: A far bigger clonotype differs at one base, so this is likely a read error. The chain uses TRDV2 and TRDJ1; 7 bases fit TRDD3. This CDR3 comprises 16 residues. The V and J ends lost 2 bases and 0 bases, in that order; junction bases with no gene match: 8. CDR1 GEAIGNYY and CDR2 EKD come from the germline V gene. CDR3 residues: CACDILGGAYTDKLIF. The CDR3, as DNA: TGTGCCTGTGACATCCTGGGGGGGGCGTACACCGATAAACTCATCTTT.